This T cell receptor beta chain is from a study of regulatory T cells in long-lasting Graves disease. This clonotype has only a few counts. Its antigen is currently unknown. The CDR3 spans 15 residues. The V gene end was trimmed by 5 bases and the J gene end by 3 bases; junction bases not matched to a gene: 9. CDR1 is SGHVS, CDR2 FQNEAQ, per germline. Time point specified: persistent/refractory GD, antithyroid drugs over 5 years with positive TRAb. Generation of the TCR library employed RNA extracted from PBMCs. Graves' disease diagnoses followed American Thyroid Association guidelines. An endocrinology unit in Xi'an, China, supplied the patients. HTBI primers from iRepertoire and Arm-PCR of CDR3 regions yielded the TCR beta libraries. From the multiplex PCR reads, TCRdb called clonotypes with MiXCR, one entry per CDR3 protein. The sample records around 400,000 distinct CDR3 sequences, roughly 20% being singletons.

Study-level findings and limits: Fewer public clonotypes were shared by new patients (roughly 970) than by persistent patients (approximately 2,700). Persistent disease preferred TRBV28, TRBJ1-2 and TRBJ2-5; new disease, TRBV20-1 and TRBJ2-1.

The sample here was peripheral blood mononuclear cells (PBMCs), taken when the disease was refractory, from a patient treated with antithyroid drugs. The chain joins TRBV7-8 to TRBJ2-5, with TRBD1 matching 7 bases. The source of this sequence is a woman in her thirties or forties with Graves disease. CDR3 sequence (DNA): TGTGCCAGCAGCACCTGGGACAGTAGTAAAGAGACCCAGTACTTC. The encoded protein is CASSTWDSSKETQYF.